This TCR beta chain was identified during a study of CD8+ T cells in alopecia areata. At the level of the study: Patients remained on tofacitinib for 6 to 18 months and then went 6 months without it. Study-wide results and caveats: Across lesional scalp, and particularly alopecia totalis/universalis, clonality surpassed that of normal scalp.

Details on this clone: Antigen: not known.

CDR1 is MNHNY, CDR2 SVGAGI, per germline (reference sequence). V lost 4 bases and J lost 12, with 19 bases in between. The CDR3 is made up of 13 amino acids. Extracted from the samples, RNA was reverse transcribed into cDNA to serve as the sequencing template. Clones were sequenced by immunoSEQ multiplex PCR, and TCRdb holds only the in-frame ones, with some missing. The data hold 130,000 to 150,000 clones, with more than 75% observed a single time. Source: CD8+ T cells sorted from blood, taken at week 0. V and J are TRBV6-6 and TRBJ2-7, with D uncertain. This receptor was obtained from a human donor with alopecia areata. CDR3 protein: CASSWPPHHRRYF. In DNA, the CDR3 is TGTGCCAGCAGTTGGCCTCCGCATCACCGGCGGTACTTC.